Included here is one T cell receptor beta chain sequence, with context. Its target is unknown. This specimen comes from a study of shared clonotypes between healthy human individuals. Genomic DNA of every subset was divided equally among multiple immunoSEQ plates. Only in-frame clones appear in the TCRdb table, and some are missing; sequencing was by immunoSEQ multiplex PCR. The sample shows approximately 710,000 clones, less than 95% of them seen only once. Study-wide results and caveats: Clonotypes which were not shared had lower generation probabilities than clonotypes that all four donors shared.

The germline gives CDR1 MNHEY, CDR2 SVGAGI. The germline V and J ends were trimmed by 5 bases and 2 bases, with 12 bases remaining between them. The CDR3 contains 14 residues. The rearrangement joins TRBV6-5 to TRBJ1-1; a possible D gene is TRBD1 (5 bases). The receptor's source is a man aged 18 to 29 in good health. Some clones in this sample may be carry-over from other donors' samples. The sample comprised memory CD8+ T cells from PBMCs. The sample's subset: CD45RO+ cells pooled with CCR7-negative TemRA cells. This CDR3 is CASSIWDGNTEAFF. DNA of the CDR3: TGTGCCAGCAGTATTTGGGACGGTAACACTGAAGCTTTCTTT.